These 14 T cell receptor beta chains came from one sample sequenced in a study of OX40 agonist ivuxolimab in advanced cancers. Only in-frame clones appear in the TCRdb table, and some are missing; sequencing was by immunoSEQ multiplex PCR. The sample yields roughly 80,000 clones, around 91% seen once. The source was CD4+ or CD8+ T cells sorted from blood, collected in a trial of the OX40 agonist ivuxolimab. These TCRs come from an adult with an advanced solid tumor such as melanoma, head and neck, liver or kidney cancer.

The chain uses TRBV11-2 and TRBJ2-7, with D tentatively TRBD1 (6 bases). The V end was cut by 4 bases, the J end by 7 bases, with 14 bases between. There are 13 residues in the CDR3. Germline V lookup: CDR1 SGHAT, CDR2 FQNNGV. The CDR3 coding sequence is TGTGCCAGCAGCTCAACATTCACAGGGGAGCAGTACTTC. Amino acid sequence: CASSSTFTGEQYF.

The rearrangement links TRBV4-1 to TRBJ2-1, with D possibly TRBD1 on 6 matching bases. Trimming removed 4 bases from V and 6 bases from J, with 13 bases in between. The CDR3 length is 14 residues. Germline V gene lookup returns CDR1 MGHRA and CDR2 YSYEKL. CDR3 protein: CASSRREQGNEQFF. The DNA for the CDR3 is TGCGCCAGCAGCCGCCGGGAACAGGGCAATGAGCAGTTCTTC.

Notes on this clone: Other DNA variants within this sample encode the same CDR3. CDR3 region: CASSPTGPNDNEQFF. Here the CDR3 DNA reads TGTGCCAGCAGCCCGACAGGGCCCAACGACAATGAGCAGTTCTTC. The rearrangement links TRBV7-9 to TRBJ2-1; 7 nucleotides match TRBD1. Germline assignment: CDR1 SEHNR and CDR2 FQNEAQ (reference sequence). V shed 5 bases, J shed 5 bases, and the junction held 9 bases outside the gene matches. The CDR3 runs 15 residues. The full variable domain, with the rest looked up from reference TRBV7-9 and TRBJ2-1, is DTGVSQNPRHKITKRGQNVTFRCDPISEHNRLYWYRQTLGQGPEFLTYFQNEAQLEKSRLLSDRFSAERPKGSFSTLEIQRTEQGDSAMYLCASSPTGPNDNEQFFGPGTRLTVL.

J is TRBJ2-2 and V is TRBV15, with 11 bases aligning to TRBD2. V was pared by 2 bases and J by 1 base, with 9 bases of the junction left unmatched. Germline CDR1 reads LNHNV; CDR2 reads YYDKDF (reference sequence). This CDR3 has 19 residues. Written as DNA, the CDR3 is TGTGCCACCAGCAGACTCCACTCGACTAGCGGGGAGAACACCGGGGAGCTGTTTTTT. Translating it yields CATSRLHSTSGENTGELFF.

DNA of the CDR3: TGTGCCAGCAGCCCTCAGGCAGGGAATGGTGCTTTCTTT. Its translation is CASSPQAGNGAFF. The chain uses TRBV11-2 and TRBJ1-1; tentative D call: TRBD1 (5 bases). Germline-derived CDR1 and CDR2 are SGHAT and FQNNGV. The length of the CDR3 is 13 residues. The V end was cut by 5 bases, the J end by 11 bases, with 18 bases between.

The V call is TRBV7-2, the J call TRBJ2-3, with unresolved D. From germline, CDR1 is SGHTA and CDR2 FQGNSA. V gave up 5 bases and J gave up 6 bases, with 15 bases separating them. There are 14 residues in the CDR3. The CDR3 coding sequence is TGTGCCAGCAGCCTCAATCGAGGTAGCGATACGCAGTATTTT. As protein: CASSLNRGSDTQYF.

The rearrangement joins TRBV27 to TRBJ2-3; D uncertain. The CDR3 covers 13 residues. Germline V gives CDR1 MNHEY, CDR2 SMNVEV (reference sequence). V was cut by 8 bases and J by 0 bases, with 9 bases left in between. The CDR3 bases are TGTGCCAGCCGCGCAGGTAGCACAGATACGCAGTATTTT. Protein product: CASRAGSTDTQYF.

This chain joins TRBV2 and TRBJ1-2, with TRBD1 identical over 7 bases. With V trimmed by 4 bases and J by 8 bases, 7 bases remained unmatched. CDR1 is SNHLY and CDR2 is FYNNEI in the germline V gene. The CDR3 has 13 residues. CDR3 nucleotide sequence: TGTGCCAGCAGTGCTCAGGGGGTGGAGGGCTACACCTTC. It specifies CASSAQGVEGYTF.

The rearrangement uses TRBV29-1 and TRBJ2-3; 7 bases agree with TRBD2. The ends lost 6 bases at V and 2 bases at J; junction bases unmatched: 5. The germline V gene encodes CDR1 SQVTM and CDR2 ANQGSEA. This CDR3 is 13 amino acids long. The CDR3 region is CSVGDYHTDTQYF. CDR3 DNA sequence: TGCAGCGTGGGGGACTATCACACAGATACGCAGTATTTT.

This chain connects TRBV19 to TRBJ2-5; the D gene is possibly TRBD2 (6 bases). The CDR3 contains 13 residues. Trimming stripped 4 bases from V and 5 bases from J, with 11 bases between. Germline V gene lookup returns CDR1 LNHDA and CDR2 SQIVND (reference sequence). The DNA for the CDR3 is TGTGCCAGTAGTAGCGGGGTGCGGGAGACCCAGTACTTC. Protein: CASSSGVRETQYF.

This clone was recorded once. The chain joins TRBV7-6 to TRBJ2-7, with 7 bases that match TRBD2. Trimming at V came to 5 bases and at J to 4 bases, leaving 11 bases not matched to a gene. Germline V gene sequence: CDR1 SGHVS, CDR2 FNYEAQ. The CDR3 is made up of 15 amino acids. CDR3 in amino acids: CASSPSGVVLYEQYF. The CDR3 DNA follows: TGTGCCAGCAGCCCAAGCGGGGTAGTACTATACGAGCAGTACTTC.

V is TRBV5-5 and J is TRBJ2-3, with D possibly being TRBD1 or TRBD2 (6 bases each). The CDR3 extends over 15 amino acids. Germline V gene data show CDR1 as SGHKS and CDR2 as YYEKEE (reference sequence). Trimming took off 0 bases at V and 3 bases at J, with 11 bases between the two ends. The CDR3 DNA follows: TGTGCCAGCAGCTTGGAAACAGGGAGGACAGATACGCAGTATTTT. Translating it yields CASSLETGRTDTQYF.

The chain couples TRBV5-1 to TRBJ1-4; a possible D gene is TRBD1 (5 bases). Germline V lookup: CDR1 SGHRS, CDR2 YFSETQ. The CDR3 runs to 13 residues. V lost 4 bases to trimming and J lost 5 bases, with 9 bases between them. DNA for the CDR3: TGCGCCAGCAGCCAGGGACTAAATGAAAAACTGTTTTTT. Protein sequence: CASSQGLNEKLFF.

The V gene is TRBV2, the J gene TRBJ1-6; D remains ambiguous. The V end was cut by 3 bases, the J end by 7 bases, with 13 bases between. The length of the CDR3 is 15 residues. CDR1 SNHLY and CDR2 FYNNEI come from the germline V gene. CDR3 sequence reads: CASSERGRANSPLHF. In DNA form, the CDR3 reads TGTGCCAGCAGTGAGCGGGGAAGGGCGAATTCACCCCTCCACTTT.